What follows describes a single T cell receptor (beta chain). What it recognizes is unknown. The germline V gene encodes CDR1 SQVTM and CDR2 ANQGSEA. Unmatched junction bases numbered 2, after V lost 4 bases and J lost 2 bases. The CDR3 has 12 amino acids. The data derive from a study of cytomegalovirus exposure and HLA in healthy donors. Study results and limitations: Testing in vitro showed a few CMV-associated chains specific for CMV antigens. Later, an analysis found that TCR clusters from the first cohort tended to co-occur in the roughly 130 validation repertoires.

TCRdb's copy holds only in-frame clones and misses some; the assay was immunoSEQ multiplex PCR. The sample holds roughly 120,000 clones, around 89% seen once. V is TRBV29-1 and J is TRBJ2-7, with 7 bases matching TRBD1. The sequencing input was PBMCs. The source is a woman aged 18-29 years in good health and CMV-seropositive. This CDR3 reads CSVVTGAYEQYF. The CDR3 nucleotides are TGCAGCGTTGTTACAGGGGCCTACGAGCAGTACTTC.